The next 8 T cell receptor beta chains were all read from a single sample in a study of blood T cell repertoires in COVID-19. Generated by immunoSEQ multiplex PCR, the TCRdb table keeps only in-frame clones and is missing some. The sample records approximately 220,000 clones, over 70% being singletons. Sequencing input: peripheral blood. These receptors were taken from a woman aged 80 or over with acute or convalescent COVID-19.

The CDR3 sequence is CASSQSGQGGYGYTF. As DNA, the CDR3 is TGTGCCAGCAGCCAGTCGGGACAGGGGGGCTATGGCTACACCTTC. V gene TRBV4-2 combines with J gene TRBJ1-2; 11 bases fit TRBD1. Unmatched junction bases numbered 4, after V lost 3 bases and J lost 4 bases. Germline CDR1 is LGHNA and CDR2 is YNFKEQ. This CDR3 is built from 15 residues.

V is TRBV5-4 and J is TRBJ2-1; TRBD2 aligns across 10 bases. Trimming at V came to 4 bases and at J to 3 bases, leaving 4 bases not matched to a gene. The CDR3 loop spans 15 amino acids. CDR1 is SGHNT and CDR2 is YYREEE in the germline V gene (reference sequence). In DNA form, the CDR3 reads TGTGCCAGCAGCCCCGGACTAGCGGACTACAATGAGCAGTTCTTC. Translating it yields CASSPGLADYNEQFF.

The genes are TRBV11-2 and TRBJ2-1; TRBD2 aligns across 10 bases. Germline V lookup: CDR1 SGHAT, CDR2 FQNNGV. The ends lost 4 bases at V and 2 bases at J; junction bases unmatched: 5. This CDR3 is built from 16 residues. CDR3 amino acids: CASSYLAGATYNEQFF. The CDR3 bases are TGTGCCAGCAGCTATCTAGCGGGAGCCACCTACAATGAGCAGTTCTTC.

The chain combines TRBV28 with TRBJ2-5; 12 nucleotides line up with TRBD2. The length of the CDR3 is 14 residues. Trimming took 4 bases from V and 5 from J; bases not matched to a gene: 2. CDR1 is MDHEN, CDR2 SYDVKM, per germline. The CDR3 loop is CASSSSGRVETQYF. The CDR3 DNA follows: TGTGCCAGCAGTTCTAGCGGGAGGGTTGAGACCCAGTACTTC.

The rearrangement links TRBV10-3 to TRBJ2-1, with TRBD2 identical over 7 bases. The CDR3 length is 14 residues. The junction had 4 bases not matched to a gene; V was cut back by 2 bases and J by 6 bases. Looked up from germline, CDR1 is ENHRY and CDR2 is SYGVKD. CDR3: CAISEDTSANEQFF. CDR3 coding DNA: TGTGCCATCAGTGAGGATACTAGCGCCAATGAGCAGTTCTTC.

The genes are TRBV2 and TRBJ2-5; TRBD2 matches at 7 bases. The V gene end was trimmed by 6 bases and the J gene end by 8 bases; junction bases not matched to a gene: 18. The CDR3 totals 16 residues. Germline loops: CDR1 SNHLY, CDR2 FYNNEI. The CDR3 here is CASRTPKALGGDTQYF. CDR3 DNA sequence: TGTGCCAGCAGGACCCCGAAGGCACTTGGGGGGGACACCCAGTACTTC. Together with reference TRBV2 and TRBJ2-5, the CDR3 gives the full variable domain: EPEVTQTPSHQVTQMGQEVILRCVPISNHLYFYWYRQILGQKVEFLVSFYNNEISEKSEIFDDQFSVERPDGSNFTLKIRSTKLEDSAMYFCASRTPKALGGDTQYFGPGTRLLVL.

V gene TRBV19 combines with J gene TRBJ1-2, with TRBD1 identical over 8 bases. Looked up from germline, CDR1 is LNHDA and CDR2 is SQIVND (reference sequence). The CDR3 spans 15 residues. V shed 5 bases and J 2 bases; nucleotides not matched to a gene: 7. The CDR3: CASSPLGTGNYGYTF. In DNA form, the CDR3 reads TGTGCCAGTAGTCCCCTAGGGACAGGCAACTATGGCTACACCTTC.

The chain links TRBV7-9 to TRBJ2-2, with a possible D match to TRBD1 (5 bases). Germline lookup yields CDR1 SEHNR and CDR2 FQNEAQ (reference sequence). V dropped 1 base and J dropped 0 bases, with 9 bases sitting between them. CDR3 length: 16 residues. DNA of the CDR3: TGTGCCAGCAGCTTAGATCCAGGGTCGAACACCGGGGAGCTGTTTTTT. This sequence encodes CASSLDPGSNTGELFF.